These 8 T cell receptor beta chains share one sample of origin, sequenced in a study of CD8 T cells in Susac syndrome. Random hexamers were used to reverse transcribe roughly 0.45 to 1 ug of RNA. MiXCR, applied by TCRdb to the immunoSEQ multiplex PCR reads, yields one record per CDR3 protein. Among approximately 150,000 distinct CDR3 sequences listed, roughly 80% were seen once. Sequenced: CD8+ T cells from PBMCs. The receptors were sampled from a human donor with multiple sclerosis.

This chain joins TRBV2 and TRBJ2-3; TRBD2 agrees at 9 bases. The CDR3 covers 15 residues. V trimming: 5 bases; J trimming: 4 bases; junction bases outside the gene matches: 7. Germline V gene sequence: CDR1 SNHLY, CDR2 FYNNEI. CDR3 in DNA: TGTGCCAGCAGTCTGGGAGCGGGGGGACCAGATACGCAGTATTTT. Protein: CASSLGAGGPDTQYF. Full variable domain (missing parts from reference TRBV2 and TRBJ2-3): EPEVTQTPSHQVTQMGQEVILRCVPISNHLYFYWYRQILGQKVEFLVSFYNNEISEKSEIFDDQFSVERPDGSNFTLKIRSTKLEDSAMYFCASSLGAGGPDTQYFGPGTRLTVL.

This chain links TRBV2 with TRBJ1-6; D not resolved. The CDR3 runs 15 residues. The germline V and J ends were trimmed by 5 bases and 10 bases, with 18 bases remaining between them. CDR1 is SNHLY and CDR2 is FYNNEI in the germline V gene. In nucleotides, the CDR3 is TGTGCCAGCAGTAGGCGCAGCGAGAGGAAATCACCCCTCCACTTT. Protein: CASSRRSERKSPLHF. The full variable domain, in which reference TRBV2 and TRBJ1-6 provide the parts outside the CDR3, is EPEVTQTPSHQVTQMGQEVILRCVPISNHLYFYWYRQILGQKVEFLVSFYNNEISEKSEIFDDQFSVERPDGSNFTLKIRSTKLEDSAMYFCASSRRSERKSPLHFGNGTRLTVT.

This clonotype has only one observation. The V and J genes are TRBV27 and TRBJ2-5; TRBD2 aligns across 7 bases. This CDR3 region has 16 residues. Losses at the gene ends were 5 bases for V and 1 base for J; bases not matched to a gene: 10. CDR1 and CDR2 from the germline V gene are MNHEY and SMNVEV (reference sequence). CDR3 residues: CASSPPPGLPQETQYF. The DNA for the CDR3 is TGTGCCAGCAGTCCCCCCCCGGGACTACCCCAAGAGACCCAGTACTTC.

The CDR3 loop is CASSLEVKGTSSTDTQYF. The DNA for the CDR3 is TGTGCCAGCAGCTTAGAAGTCAAGGGGACGTCTAGCACAGATACGCAGTATTTT. The rearrangement links TRBV7-9 to TRBJ2-3; D could derive from TRBD1 or TRBD2 (5 bases each). Germline CDR1 SEHNR, CDR2 FQNEAQ (reference sequence). CDR3 length: 18 residues. Deletions cut 1 base from V and 0 bases from J, with 17 bases between.

This chain uses TRBV10-3 with TRBJ1-5; D unresolved. The V gene's germline CDR1 is ENHRY and CDR2 SYGVKD. This CDR3 is built from 16 residues. V shed 2 bases and J shed 2 bases, with 13 bases lying between them. The CDR3 loop reads CAISEGQTLRNQPQHF. CDR3 DNA: TGTGCCATCAGTGAGGGGCAGACACTCCGCAATCAGCCCCAGCATTTT.

The chain joins TRBV7-9 to TRBJ1-2; D is possibly TRBD1 (5 bases). V was trimmed by 1 base and J by 8 bases, leaving 8 bases between them. Per the germline V gene, CDR1 is SEHNR and CDR2 is FQNEAQ (reference sequence). The CDR3 spans 12 residues. CDR3 sequence reads: CASSLEGEGYTF. CDR3 in DNA: TGTGCCAGCAGCTTAGAAGGGGAAGGCTACACCTTC. The full variable domain, with the rest looked up from reference TRBV7-9 and TRBJ1-2, is DTGVSQNPRHKITKRGQNVTFRCDPISEHNRLYWYRQTLGQGPEFLTYFQNEAQLEKSRLLSDRFSAERPKGSFSTLEIQRTEQGDSAMYLCASSLEGEGYTFGSGTRLTVV.

The chain recombines TRBV6-1 with TRBJ2-3, with 7 nucleotides matching TRBD2. The CDR3 sequence is 15 residues long. The J segment lost 2 bases and the V segment lost 6 bases, leaving 8 bases of the junction unmatched. Germline CDR1 and CDR2: MNHNS and SASEGT. The CDR3 DNA follows: TGTGCCAGCAGCCTTCTAGCGGAGTACACAGATACGCAGTATTTT. Protein sequence: CASSLLAEYTDTQYF.

This sequence joins TRBV12-3 or TRBV12-4 and TRBJ1-1; 10 nucleotides align to TRBD1. The CDR3 totals 15 residues. V dropped 5 bases and J dropped 4; count of bases not matched to a gene: 7. CDR3 sequence: CASSPTGTGATEAFF. The CDR3 DNA is TGTGCCAGCAGTCCCACGGGGACAGGGGCCACTGAAGCTTTCTTT.